These 26 T cell receptor beta chains were all obtained from the same sample, sequenced in a study of blood T cell repertoires in COVID-19. The repertoire was sequenced with immunoSEQ multiplex PCR; TCRdb's copy has only in-frame clones and lacks some. Of approximately 100,000 clones in the sample, 75% to 90% were seen once. The sample comprised peripheral blood. The receptors were sampled from a human donor with acute or convalescent COVID-19. The donor label of this sample is uncertain.

The chain has TRBV7-3 and TRBJ2-1; 11 nucleotides align to TRBD2. J lost 4 bases, V lost 4 bases, and 9 bases had no gene match. Germline-derived CDR1 and CDR2 are SGHTA and FQGTGA. The CDR3 has 17 amino acids. As DNA, the CDR3 is TGTGCCAGCAGCTCTCCCCTTAGCGGGAGGGGGTACAATGAGCAGTTCTTC. It translates to CASSSPLSGRGYNEQFF.

The gene calls are TRBV5-6 and TRBJ2-7; 9 bases are a match to TRBD2. CDR3 length: 14 amino acids. V shed 0 bases and J 7 bases; nucleotides not matched to a gene: 5. The V gene's germline CDR1 is SGHDT and CDR2 YYEEEE. CDR3 sequence reads: CASSLELAGMEQYF. In DNA, the CDR3 is TGTGCCAGCAGCTTGGAGCTAGCGGGAATGGAGCAGTACTTC.

The chain uses TRBV19 and TRBJ1-2; 12 nucleotides align to TRBD1. V was clipped by 7 bases and J by 6 bases; unmatched bases: 6. Germline V lookup: CDR1 LNHDA, CDR2 SQIVND (reference sequence). This CDR3 is built from 14 residues. CDR3 sequence (DNA): TGTGCCAGTATCGGGACAGGGGGCTTGGATGGCTACACCTTC. Translation gives CASIGTGGLDGYTF. Using reference TRBV19 and TRBJ1-2 for the parts outside the CDR3, the full variable domain is DGGITQSPKYLFRKEGQNVTLSCEQNLNHDAMYWYRQDPGQGLRLIYYSQIVNDFQKGDIAEGYSVSREKKESFPLTVTSAQKNPTAFYLCASIGTGGLDGYTFGSGTRLTVV.

The chain joins TRBV2 to TRBJ1-4; 8 bases are shared with TRBD1. With V trimmed by 5 bases and J by 11 bases, 19 bases remained unmatched. Germline V gives CDR1 SNHLY, CDR2 FYNNEI. This CDR3 comprises 17 residues. CDR3 amino acids: CASSPGQGAALLGKLFF. The DNA for the CDR3 is TGTGCCAGCAGTCCCGGGCAGGGGGCGGCCCTGCTGGGGAAACTGTTTTTT.

DNA for the CDR3: TGTGCCAGCTCATCAGGACAGGAAAATCAGCCCCAGCATTTT. Translation gives CASSSGQENQPQHF. The chain has TRBV18 and TRBJ1-5; TRBD1 matches at 7 bases. The germline V gene has CDR1 KGHSH and CDR2 LQKENI. Trimming removed 5 bases from V and 4 bases from J; junction bases left unmatched: 5. This CDR3 comprises 14 residues. Together with reference TRBV18 and TRBJ1-5, the CDR3 gives the full variable domain: NAGVMQNPRHLVRRRGQEARLRCSPMKGHSHVYWYRQLPEEGLKFMVYLQKENIIDESGMPKERFSAEFPKEGPSILRIQQVVRGDSAAYFCASSSGQENQPQHFGDGTRLSIL.

This sequence joins TRBV28 and TRBJ1-5, with D perhaps matching TRBD1 (5 bases). This CDR3 contains 15 residues. V lost 6 bases and J lost 0, with 12 bases in between. The germline CDR1 and CDR2 sequences are MDHEN and SYDVKM. CDR3 amino acids: CASRLLGLSNQPQHF. The CDR3 DNA is TGTGCCAGCAGACTTCTGGGACTTAGCAATCAGCCCCAGCATTTT. The variable domain in full, with the rest retrieved from reference TRBV28 and TRBJ1-5, is DVKVTQSSRYLVKRTGEKVFLECVQDMDHENMFWYRQDPGLGLRLIYFSYDVKMKEKGDIPEGYSVSREKKERFSLILESASTNQTSMYLCASRLLGLSNQPQHFGDGTRLSIL.

V usage is TRBV5-1 and J usage is TRBJ1-1; 8 bases align to TRBD1. CDR3 size: 15 residues. The germline gives CDR1 SGHRS, CDR2 YFSETQ. V lost 4 bases, J lost 2 bases, and 7 bases stayed unmatched. The CDR3 reads CASSNSQGGNTEAFF. CDR3 DNA: TGCGCCAGCAGCAATTCACAGGGGGGAAACACTGAAGCTTTCTTT. Full variable domain (outside the CDR3, taken from reference TRBV5-1 and TRBJ1-1): KAGVTQTPRYLIKTRGQQVTLSCSPISGHRSVSWYQQTPGQGLQFLFEYFSETQRNKGNFPGRFSGRQFSNSRSEMNVSTLELGDSALYLCASSNSQGGNTEAFFGQGTRLTVV.

The CDR3 DNA reads TGTGCCAGCAGCTTAGACGGGAGAGAGTACGAGCAGTACTTC. Amino acids: CASSLDGREYEQYF. The J gene is TRBJ2-7, the V gene TRBV7-8; TRBD2 might be the D (6 bases). The CDR3 is made up of 14 amino acids. Trimming removed 1 base at V and 4 bases at J, with 11 bases between. CDR1 and CDR2 from the germline V gene are SGHVS and FQNEAQ.

J is TRBJ2-2 and V is TRBV7-6, with 10 bases aligning to TRBD2. The CDR3 contains 15 residues. Germline V CDR1 and CDR2: SGHVS, FNYEAQ. J lost 6 bases, V lost 5 bases, and 6 bases had no gene match. CDR3 amino acids: CASSPGTSEAGELFF. CDR3 nucleotide sequence: TGTGCCAGCAGCCCGGGGACTAGCGAGGCCGGGGAGCTGTTTTTT. The full variable domain, completed using reference TRBV7-6 and TRBJ2-2, is GAGVSQSPRYKVTKRGQDVALRCDPISGHVSLYWYRQALGQGPEFLTYFNYEAQQDKSGLPNDRFSAERPEGSISTLTIQRTEQRDSAMYRCASSPGTSEAGELFFGEGSRLTVL.

The chain has TRBV3-1 (or the pseudogene TRBV3-2) and TRBJ2-1; no definite D call. CDR1 is LGHDT and CDR2 is YNNKEL in the germline V gene (reference sequence). This CDR3 has 12 amino acids. Trimming left V 1 base short and J 10 bases short, with 8 bases between. The CDR3 is CASSQAGLEQFF. The CDR3, as DNA: TGTGCCAGCAGCCAAGCGGGTTTGGAGCAGTTCTTC.

Only one count was recorded for this clone. V gene TRBV6-6 combines with J gene TRBJ1-5; D remains unclear. Trimming took off 7 bases at V and 4 bases at J, with 8 bases between the two ends. The CDR3 loop spans 12 amino acids. Per the germline V gene, CDR1 is MNHNY and CDR2 is SVGAGI (reference sequence). The CDR3 DNA reads TGTGCCAGCACCCACGGGAATCAGCCCCAGCATTTT. As protein: CASTHGNQPQHF.

This clone has just one count. The chain carries TRBV28 and TRBJ1-2; TRBD1 is a possible D gene (6 bases). V was cut by 3 bases and J by 8 bases, with 16 bases left in between. The CDR3 totals 14 residues. Germline values: CDR1 MDHEN, CDR2 SYDVKM. The CDR3 sequence: CASSLAVIGQGYTF. CDR3 bases: TGTGCCAGCAGTTTGGCCGTAATAGGACAGGGCTACACCTTC.

The chain carries TRBV6-2 or TRBV6-3 and TRBJ2-2; 10 bases are shared with TRBD2. Germline V lookup: CDR1 MNHEY, CDR2 SVGEGT. After removal of 2 bases from V and 1 base from J, the junction contained 7 bases not matched to a gene. This CDR3 region has 18 residues. CDR3 region: CASSYGLAGAKNTGELFF. As DNA, the CDR3 is TGTGCCAGCAGTTACGGTCTAGCGGGGGCTAAGAACACCGGGGAGCTGTTTTTT.

The chain is built from TRBV9 and TRBJ2-1; the match to TRBD2 covers 7 bases. CDR1 and CDR2 (germline): SGDLS, YYNGEE. The CDR3 runs to 16 residues. V shed 3 bases, J shed 4 bases, and the junction held 10 bases outside the gene matches. The CDR3 coding sequence is TGTGCCAGCAGCGGACCGGGAGGTAAAGGATACAATGAGCAGTTCTTC. Encoded protein: CASSGPGGKGYNEQFF.

This chain links TRBV28 with TRBJ2-7; TRBD1 is a possible D gene (5 bases). V gave up 4 bases and J gave up 2 bases, with 12 bases separating them. The V gene's germline CDR1 is MDHEN and CDR2 SYDVKM. The CDR3 contains 14 residues. CDR3 region: CASSSGQGAYEQYF. Here the CDR3 DNA reads TGTGCCAGCAGTTCGGGTCAGGGTGCCTACGAGCAGTACTTC.

V is TRBV10-3 and J is TRBJ2-1; 9 bases are shared with TRBD1. V was clipped by 6 bases and J by 7 bases; unmatched bases: 7. CDR3 size: 14 residues. Looked up from germline, CDR1 is ENHRY and CDR2 is SYGVKD. The CDR3 DNA reads as TGTGCCATCAGCCGGGACAGGGATATTAATGAGCAGTTCTTC. Its protein product is CAISRDRDINEQFF.

The V call is TRBV4-3, the J call TRBJ1-1; D unresolved. CDR1 and CDR2 from the germline V gene are LGHNA and YSLEER. V was trimmed by 8 bases and J by 3 bases, leaving 19 bases between them. This CDR3 contains 15 residues. CDR3 loop: CASARMGRGDTEAFF. The CDR3 DNA reads TGCGCCAGCGCCCGGATGGGTCGCGGGGACACTGAAGCTTTCTTT.

The rearrangement uses TRBV5-1 and TRBJ1-1, with a possible D match to TRBD1 (5 bases). The germline CDR1 and CDR2 sequences are SGHRS and YFSETQ. V lost 5 bases and J lost 2, with 16 bases in between. The CDR3 spans 15 residues. CDR3 amino acids: CASRHTTGDNTEAFF. DNA of the CDR3: TGCGCCAGCAGACACACAACGGGGGACAACACTGAAGCTTTCTTT.

The sample holds one count of this clone. V and J are TRBV5-1 and TRBJ1-2, with 7 bases that match TRBD1. Per the germline V gene, CDR1 is SGHRS and CDR2 is YFSETQ. The CDR3 is 15 amino acids. The trim removed 4 bases at V and 3 bases at J, leaving 9 bases unmatched. CDR3 sequence: CASSPGDSGDYGYTF. The DNA of the CDR3 is TGCGCCAGCAGCCCGGGGGACAGTGGAGACTATGGCTACACCTTC.

The chain links TRBV28 to TRBJ1-3, with D perhaps matching TRBD1 (5 bases). V shed 7 bases and J shed 0 bases, with 13 bases lying between them. Germline assignment: CDR1 MDHEN and CDR2 SYDVKM. The CDR3 sequence is 15 residues long. CDR3 DNA: TGTGCCAGCACTGACGGAGGGGCCTCTGGAAACACCATATATTTT. Amino acids: CASTDGGASGNTIYF.

The chain links TRBV3-1 (or the pseudogene TRBV3-2) to TRBJ2-1, with 8 nucleotides matching TRBD1. Germline CDR1 is LGHDT and CDR2 is YNNKEL (reference sequence). The CDR3 extends over 13 amino acids. V was clipped by 4 bases and J by 9 bases; unmatched bases: 5. CDR3 amino acids: CASSPTGGFEQFF. In nucleotides, the CDR3 is TGTGCCAGCAGCCCCACAGGGGGGTTTGAGCAGTTCTTC.

The J gene is TRBJ1-1, the V gene TRBV28; no firm D call. The germline V and J ends were trimmed by 3 bases and 1 base, with 6 bases remaining between them. CDR1 and CDR2 (germline): MDHEN, SYDVKM. CDR3 size: 13 residues. The CDR3 is CASSFTQNTEAFF. As DNA, the CDR3 is TGTGCCAGCAGTTTTACACAGAACACTGAAGCTTTCTTT.

The rearrangement uses TRBV5-1 and TRBJ1-5, with D maybe TRBD1 (6 bases). V was shortened by 4 bases and J by 3 bases, with 11 bases between the two germline ends. The CDR3 consists of 14 residues. Germline V gene sequence: CDR1 SGHRS, CDR2 YFSETQ. CDR3 DNA: TGCGCCAGCAGCCAGGACAGCACCAATCAGCCCCAGCATTTT. This gives the protein CASSQDSTNQPQHF.

This clone came up once. This rearrangement joins TRBV5-4 to TRBJ2-2, with 11 bases fitting TRBD2. V shed 0 bases and J 8 bases; nucleotides not matched to a gene: 6. Germline values: CDR1 SGHNT, CDR2 YYREEE (reference sequence). The CDR3 spans 16 residues. For the CDR3, the DNA is TGTGCCAGCAGCTTGGAAACTAGCGGGGGAGGTGGGGAGCTGTTTTTT. Protein product: CASSLETSGGGGELFF.

This clone was recorded once. The genes are TRBV19 and TRBJ1-1; D perhaps matches TRBD1 (5 bases). Germline V gene sequence: CDR1 LNHDA, CDR2 SQIVND (reference sequence). Trimming took off 3 bases at V and 7 bases at J, with 12 bases between the two ends. CDR3 size: 13 residues. The CDR3 region is CASSMWGQSEAFF. The DNA for the CDR3 is TGTGCCAGTAGTATGTGGGGCCAGAGTGAAGCTTTCTTT.

This clone was counted at least ten times. DNA for the CDR3: TGTGCCAGCCTGGGACAGAGAACTGAAGCTTTCTTT. Translation: CASLGQRTEAFF. The rearrangement uses TRBV6-5 and TRBJ1-1; 7 bases fit TRBD1. The CDR3 has 12 amino acids. Germline values: CDR1 MNHEY, CDR2 SVGAGI. The junction had 5 bases not matched to a gene; V was cut back by 8 bases and J by 5 bases.